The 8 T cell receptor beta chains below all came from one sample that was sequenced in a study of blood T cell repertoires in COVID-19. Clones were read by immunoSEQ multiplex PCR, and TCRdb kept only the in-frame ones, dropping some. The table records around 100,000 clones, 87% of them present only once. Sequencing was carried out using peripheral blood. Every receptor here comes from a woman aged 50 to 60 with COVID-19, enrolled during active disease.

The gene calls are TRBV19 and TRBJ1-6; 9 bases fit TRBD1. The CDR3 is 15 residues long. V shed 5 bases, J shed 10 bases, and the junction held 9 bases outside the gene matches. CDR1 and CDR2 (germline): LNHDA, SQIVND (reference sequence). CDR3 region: CASSPRTGENSPLHF. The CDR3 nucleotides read TGTGCCAGTAGTCCTCGGACAGGGGAAAACTCACCCCTCCACTTT.

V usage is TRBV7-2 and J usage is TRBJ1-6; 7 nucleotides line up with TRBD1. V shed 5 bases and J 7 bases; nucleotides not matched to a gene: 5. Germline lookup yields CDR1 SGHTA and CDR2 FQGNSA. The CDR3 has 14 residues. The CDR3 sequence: CASSPGQTNSPLHF. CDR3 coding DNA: TGTGCCAGCAGCCCGGGACAGACGAATTCACCCCTCCACTTT.

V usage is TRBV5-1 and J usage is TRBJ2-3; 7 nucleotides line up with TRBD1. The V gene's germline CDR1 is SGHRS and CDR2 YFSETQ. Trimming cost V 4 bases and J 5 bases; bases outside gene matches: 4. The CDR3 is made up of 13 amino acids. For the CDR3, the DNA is TGCGCCAGCAGCCGGGACAGTTTAGATACGCAGTATTTT. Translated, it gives CASSRDSLDTQYF.

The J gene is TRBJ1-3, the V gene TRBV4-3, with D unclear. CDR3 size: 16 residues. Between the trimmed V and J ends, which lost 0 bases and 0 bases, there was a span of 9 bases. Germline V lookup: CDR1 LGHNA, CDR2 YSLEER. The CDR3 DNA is TGCGCCAGCAGCCAAGACTTCTCTCTCTCTGGAAACACCATATATTTT. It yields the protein CASSQDFSLSGNTIYF.

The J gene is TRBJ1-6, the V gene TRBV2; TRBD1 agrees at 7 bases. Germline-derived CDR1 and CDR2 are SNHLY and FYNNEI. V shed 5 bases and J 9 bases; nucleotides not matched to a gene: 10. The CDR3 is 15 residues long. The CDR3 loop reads CASSTLTGMTSPLHF. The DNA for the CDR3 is TGTGCCAGCAGTACCTTGACAGGGATGACTTCACCCCTCCACTTT.

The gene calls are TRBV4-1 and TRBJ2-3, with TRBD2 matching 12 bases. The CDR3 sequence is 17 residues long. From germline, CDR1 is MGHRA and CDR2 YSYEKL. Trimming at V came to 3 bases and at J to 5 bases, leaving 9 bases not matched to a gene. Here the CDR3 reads CASSHVWTSGTKDTQYF. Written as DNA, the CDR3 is TGCGCCAGCAGCCACGTCTGGACTAGCGGGACAAAAGATACGCAGTATTTT.

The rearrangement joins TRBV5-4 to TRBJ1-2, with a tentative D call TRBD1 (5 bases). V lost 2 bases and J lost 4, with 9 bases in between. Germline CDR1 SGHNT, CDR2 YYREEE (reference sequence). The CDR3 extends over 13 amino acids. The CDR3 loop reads CASSLIGGYGYTF. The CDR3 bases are TGTGCCAGCAGCTTAATCGGGGGCTATGGCTACACCTTC. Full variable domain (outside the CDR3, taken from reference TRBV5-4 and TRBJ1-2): ETGVTQSPTHLIKTRGQQVTLRCSSQSGHNTVSWYQQALGQGPQFIFQYYREEENGRGNFPPRFSGLQFPNYSSELNVNALELDDSALYLCASSLIGGYGYTFGSGTRLTVV.

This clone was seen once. DNA of the CDR3: TGCGCCAGCAGCTTGACGGCGGGGGCCTCCACCGGGGAGCTGTTTTTT. Its protein is CASSLTAGASTGELFF. The chain uses TRBV5-1 and TRBJ2-2; possible D gene TRBD2, 7 bases. Germline V gene lookup returns CDR1 SGHRS and CDR2 YFSETQ. Trimming shortened V by 1 base and J by 4 bases, and 14 bases separated the two germline ends. The CDR3 is 16 amino acids.